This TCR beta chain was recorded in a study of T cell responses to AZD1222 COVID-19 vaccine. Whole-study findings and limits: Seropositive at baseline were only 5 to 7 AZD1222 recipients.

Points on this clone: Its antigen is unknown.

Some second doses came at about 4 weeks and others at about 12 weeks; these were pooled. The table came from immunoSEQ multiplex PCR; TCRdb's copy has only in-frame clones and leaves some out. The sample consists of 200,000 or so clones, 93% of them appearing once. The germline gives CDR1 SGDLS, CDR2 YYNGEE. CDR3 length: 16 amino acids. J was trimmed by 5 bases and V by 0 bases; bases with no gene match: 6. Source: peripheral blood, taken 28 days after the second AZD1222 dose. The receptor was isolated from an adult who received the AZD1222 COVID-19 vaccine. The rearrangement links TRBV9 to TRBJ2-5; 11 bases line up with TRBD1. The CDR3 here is CASSVEWTGGAETQYF. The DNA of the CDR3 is TGTGCCAGCAGCGTAGAATGGACAGGGGGCGCGGAGACCCAGTACTTC.